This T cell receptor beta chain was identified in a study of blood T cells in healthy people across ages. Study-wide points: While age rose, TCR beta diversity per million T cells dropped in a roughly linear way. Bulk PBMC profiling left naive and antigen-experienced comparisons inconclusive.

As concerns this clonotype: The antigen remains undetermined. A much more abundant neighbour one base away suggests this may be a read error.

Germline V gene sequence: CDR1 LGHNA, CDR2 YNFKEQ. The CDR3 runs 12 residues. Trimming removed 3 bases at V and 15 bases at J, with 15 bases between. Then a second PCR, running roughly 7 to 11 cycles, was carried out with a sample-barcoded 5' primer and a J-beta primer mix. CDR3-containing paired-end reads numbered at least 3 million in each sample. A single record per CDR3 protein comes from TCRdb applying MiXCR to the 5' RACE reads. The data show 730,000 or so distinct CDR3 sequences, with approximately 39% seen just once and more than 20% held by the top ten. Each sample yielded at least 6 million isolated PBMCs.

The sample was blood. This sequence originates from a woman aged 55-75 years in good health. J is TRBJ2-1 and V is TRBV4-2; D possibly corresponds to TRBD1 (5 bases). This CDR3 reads CASSHPQGIRFF. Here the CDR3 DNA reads TGTGCCAGCAGCCATCCCCAGGGTATTCGGTTCTTC.